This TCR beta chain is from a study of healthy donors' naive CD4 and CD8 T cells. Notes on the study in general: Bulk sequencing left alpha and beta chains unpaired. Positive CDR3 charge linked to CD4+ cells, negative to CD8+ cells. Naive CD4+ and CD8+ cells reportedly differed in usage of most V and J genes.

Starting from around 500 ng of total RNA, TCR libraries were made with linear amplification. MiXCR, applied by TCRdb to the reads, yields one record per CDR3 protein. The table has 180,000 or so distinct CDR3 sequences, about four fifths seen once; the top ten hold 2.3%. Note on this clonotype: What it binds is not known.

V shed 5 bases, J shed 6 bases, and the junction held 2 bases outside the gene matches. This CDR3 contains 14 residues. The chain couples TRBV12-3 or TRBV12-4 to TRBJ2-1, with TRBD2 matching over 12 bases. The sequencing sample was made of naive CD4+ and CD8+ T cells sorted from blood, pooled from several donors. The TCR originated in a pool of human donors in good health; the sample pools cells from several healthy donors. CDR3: CASSRLAGANEQFF. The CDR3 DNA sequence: TGTGCCAGCAGTCGACTAGCGGGGGCCAATGAGCAGTTCTTC.